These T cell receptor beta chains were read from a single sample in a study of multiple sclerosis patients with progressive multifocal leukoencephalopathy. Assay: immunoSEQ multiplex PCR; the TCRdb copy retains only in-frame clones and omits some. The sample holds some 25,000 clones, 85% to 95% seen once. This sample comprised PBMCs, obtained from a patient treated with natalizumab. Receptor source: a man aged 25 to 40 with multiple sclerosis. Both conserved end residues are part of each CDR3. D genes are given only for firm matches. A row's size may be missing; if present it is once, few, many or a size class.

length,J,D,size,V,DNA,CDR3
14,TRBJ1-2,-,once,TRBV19,TGTGCCAGTAGTATAGGCGGGGACATCTATGGCTACACCTTC,CASSIGGDIYGYTF
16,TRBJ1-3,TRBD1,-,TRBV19,TGTGCCAGTGGAGCCAGGACAGGGGTTACCGGAAACACCATATATTTT,CASGARTGVTGNTIYF
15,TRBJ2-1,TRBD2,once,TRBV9,TGTGCCAGCAGCGAGACTAGCGGGAGCTGGGATGAGCAGTTCTTC,CASSETSGSWDEQFF
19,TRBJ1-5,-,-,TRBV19,TGTGCCAGTAGTATAGTTAAAGGGGTGCAGGGGAAGGGCAATCAGCCCCAGCATTTT,CASSIVKGVQGKGNQPQHF
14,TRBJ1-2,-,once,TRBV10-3,TGTGCCATCAGTGAGTCGAGGGAGGTGGGTGGCTACACCTTC,CAISESREVGGYTF
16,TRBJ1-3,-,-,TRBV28,TGTGCCAGCAGTCTGCCGCTGATGGGAGAGGGGAACACCATATATTTT,CASSLPLMGEGNTIYF
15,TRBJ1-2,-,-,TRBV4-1,TGCGCCAGCAGCCAGTTGACAGTGCGGCGGAGTGGCTACACCTTC,CASSQLTVRRSGYTF
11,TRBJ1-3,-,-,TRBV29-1,TGCAGCGTGGAAACTGGAAACACCATATATTTT,CSVETGNTIYF
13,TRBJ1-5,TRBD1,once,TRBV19,TGTGCCAGTAGGGGACAGGGGAATCAGCCCCAGCATTTT,CASRGQGNQPQHF
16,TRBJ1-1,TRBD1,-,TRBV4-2,TGTGCCAGCAGCCCCGAGCCGACAGGGGGCAACACTGAAGCTTTCTTT,CASSPEPTGGNTEAFF
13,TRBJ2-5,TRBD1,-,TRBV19,TGTGCCAGTAGCAACAGGGGGCTGGGGACCCAGTACTTC,CASSNRGLGTQYF